A single sample gave rise to the 19 T cell receptor beta chains below, sequenced in a study of control samples from healthy donors and cancer patients. The protocol was immunoSEQ multiplex PCR, while the TCRdb copy is restricted to in-frame clones and leaves out a portion. Among about 120,000 clones, approximately 92% were seen once, and the ten largest hold 1.1%. The source material was PBMCs. These receptors originate from a woman in her 50s with colorectal cancer.

The V and J genes are TRBV11-2 and TRBJ2-4; D is perhaps TRBD1 (6 bases). The CDR3 totals 13 residues. Germline-derived CDR1 and CDR2 are SGHAT and FQNNGV. Trimming removed 8 bases at V and 0 bases at J, with 8 bases between. The CDR3 sequence: CASGRGAKNIQYF. The CDR3 nucleotides read TGTGCCAGCGGCAGGGGAGCCAAAAACATTCAGTACTTC.

The CDR3: CASSQVMGSGETQYF. The CDR3 DNA sequence: TGTGCCAGCAGCCAAGTGATGGGGTCGGGGGAGACCCAGTACTTC. The rearrangement uses TRBV3-1 (or the pseudogene TRBV3-2) and TRBJ2-5, with a possible D match to TRBD2 (5 bases). CDR3 length equals 15 residues. Germline V CDR1 and CDR2: LGHDT, YNNKEL (reference sequence). Trimming cost V 1 base and J 5 bases, with 14 bases left between them.

This chain uses TRBV10-3 with TRBJ1-5; D not resolved. Germline V CDR1 and CDR2: ENHRY, SYGVKD. The CDR3 is made up of 13 amino acids. Trimming took 4 bases from V and 5 from J, leaving 9 bases between them. CDR3 region: CAISVRRDQPQHF. The CDR3, as DNA: TGTGCCATCAGTGTTCGGCGAGATCAGCCCCAGCATTTT.

As concerns this clone: Other DNA sequences within the sample encode an identical CDR3. This chain uses TRBV19 with TRBJ2-3; D is undetermined. The germline V and J ends were trimmed by 3 bases and 4 bases, with 8 bases remaining between them. CDR1 and CDR2 from the germline V gene are LNHDA and SQIVND (reference sequence). This CDR3 is built from 13 residues. DNA for the CDR3: TGTGCCAGTAGTATTGCCGGGCCAGATACGCAGTATTTT. It codes for CASSIAGPDTQYF.

V gene TRBV2 combines with J gene TRBJ2-7, with TRBD2 matching 9 bases. This CDR3 spans 15 amino acids. V was clipped by 2 bases and J by 6 bases; unmatched bases: 8. Germline CDR1 reads SNHLY; CDR2 reads FYNNEI. CDR3 loop: CASSEFSSGEGEQYF. The CDR3 DNA reads TGTGCCAGCAGTGAATTCTCTAGCGGGGAGGGCGAGCAGTACTTC. The variable domain in full, with the rest retrieved from reference TRBV2 and TRBJ2-7, is EPEVTQTPSHQVTQMGQEVILRCVPISNHLYFYWYRQILGQKVEFLVSFYNNEISEKSEIFDDQFSVERPDGSNFTLKIRSTKLEDSAMYFCASSEFSSGEGEQYFGPGTRLTVT.

This clone was seen a single time. The rearrangement uses TRBV5-1 and TRBJ2-5, with D maybe TRBD1 (6 bases). The CDR3 sequence is 16 residues long. Between the trimmed V and J ends, which lost 5 bases and 3 bases, there was a span of 20 bases. Germline CDR1 is SGHRS and CDR2 is YFSETQ. The CDR3 DNA follows: TGCGCCAGCAGGTCGGCACGACCGGGACAAAAAGAGACCCAGTACTTC. Its protein is CASRSARPGQKETQYF. The complete variable domain, with remaining parts taken from reference TRBV5-1 and TRBJ2-5, reads KAGVTQTPRYLIKTRGQQVTLSCSPISGHRSVSWYQQTPGQGLQFLFEYFSETQRNKGNFPGRFSGRQFSNSRSEMNVSTLELGDSALYLCASRSARPGQKETQYFGPGTRLLVL.

The chain carries TRBV7-9 and TRBJ1-2; the match to TRBD1 covers 7 bases. The germline CDR1 and CDR2 sequences are SEHNR and FQNEAQ (reference sequence). CDR3 length: 14 amino acids. V shed 5 bases, J shed 8 bases, and the junction held 11 bases outside the gene matches. The CDR3 here is CASSTTGALVGYTF. The CDR3 nucleotides are TGTGCCAGCAGCACAACAGGGGCCTTAGTCGGCTACACCTTC. Combining the CDR3 with reference TRBV7-9 and TRBJ1-2 gives the whole variable domain DTGVSQNPRHKITKRGQNVTFRCDPISEHNRLYWYRQTLGQGPEFLTYFQNEAQLEKSRLLSDRFSAERPKGSFSTLEIQRTEQGDSAMYLCASSTTGALVGYTFGSGTRLTVV.

J is TRBJ2-1 and V is TRBV30; 13 bases agree with TRBD2. Germline V gives CDR1 GTSNPN, CDR2 SVGIG (reference sequence). After removal of 3 bases from V and 3 bases from J, the junction contained 5 bases not matched to a gene. The CDR3 contains 16 residues. The CDR3 loop is CAWSYGLAGDYNEQFF. The CDR3 nucleotides are TGTGCCTGGAGCTATGGACTAGCGGGAGACTACAATGAGCAGTTCTTC.

The V call is TRBV29-1, the J call TRBJ2-7, with 10 bases lining up with TRBD2. CDR3 size: 13 residues. The germline gives CDR1 SQVTM, CDR2 ANQGSEA. After removal of 5 bases from V and 3 bases from J, the junction contained 4 bases not matched to a gene. The CDR3 sequence: CSVTSSGSYEQYF. The CDR3 coding sequence is TGCAGCGTTACGTCTAGCGGGAGCTACGAGCAGTACTTC.

This chain uses TRBV7-3 with TRBJ2-1; D call uncertain. CDR1 SGHTA and CDR2 FQGTGA come from the germline V gene. The CDR3 has 14 residues. V lost 6 bases, J lost 7 bases, and 16 bases lay in between. Here the CDR3 DNA reads TGTGCCAGCAGTTGGACCGGGTCTCAGAATGAGCAGTTCTTC. Protein product: CASSWTGSQNEQFF.

The chain couples TRBV2 to TRBJ2-7, with TRBD2 matching over 11 bases. V gave up 6 bases and J gave up 2 bases; unmatched junction bases: 6. Germline CDR1 is SNHLY and CDR2 is FYNNEI. The CDR3 consists of 15 residues. Written as DNA, the CDR3 is TGTGCCAGCAGCCCCGGACTAGCGGGCCCCTACGAGCAGTACTTC. Its protein is CASSPGLAGPYEQYF. Full variable domain (rest looked up from reference TRBV2 and TRBJ2-7): EPEVTQTPSHQVTQMGQEVILRCVPISNHLYFYWYRQILGQKVEFLVSFYNNEISEKSEIFDDQFSVERPDGSNFTLKIRSTKLEDSAMYFCASSPGLAGPYEQYFGPGTRLTVT.

This sequence joins TRBV5-1 and TRBJ1-1, with no clear D. Germline V gene sequence: CDR1 SGHRS, CDR2 YFSETQ. This CDR3 comprises 15 residues. V dropped 0 bases and J dropped 1 base, with 10 bases sitting between them. The CDR3, as DNA: TGCGCCAGCAGCTTGGCCAATGGGAGGAACACTGAAGCTTTCTTT. Its protein product is CASSLANGRNTEAFF.

This chain links TRBV9 with TRBJ1-2; D unresolved. The CDR3 totals 13 residues. The V end lost 4 bases, the J end lost 0 bases, and 7 bases lay between the germline ends. Germline V lookup: CDR1 SGDLS, CDR2 YYNGEE. Here the CDR3 DNA reads TGTGCCAGCAGCATTGTCCCTAACTATGGCTACACCTTC. This sequence encodes CASSIVPNYGYTF. Looking up the rest from reference TRBV9 and TRBJ1-2 gives the full variable domain: DSGVTQTPKHLITATGQRVTLRCSPRSGDLSVYWYQQSLDQGLQFLIQYYNGEERAKGNILERFSAQQFPDLHSELNLSSLELGDSALYFCASSIVPNYGYTFGSGTRLTVV.

The V and J genes are TRBV6-5 and TRBJ2-6; D not certain. V was pared by 10 bases and J by 0 bases, with 10 bases between. Germline lookup yields CDR1 MNHEY and CDR2 SVGAGI. This CDR3 is built from 14 residues. The CDR3 sequence: CATLKDSGANVLTF. The CDR3 DNA reads TGTGCCACCTTAAAGGACTCTGGGGCCAACGTCCTGACTTTC.

V and J are TRBV5-1 and TRBJ1-4; the match to TRBD1 covers 9 bases. Germline values: CDR1 SGHRS, CDR2 YFSETQ. With 5 bases clipped from V and 5 bases from J, the junction kept 4 bases outside the gene matches. CDR3 length: 14 amino acids. Here the CDR3 reads CASSTGTGNEKLFF. CDR3 DNA: TGCGCCAGCAGTACTGGGACAGGGAATGAAAAACTGTTTTTT.

This sequence joins TRBV30 and TRBJ1-1, with TRBD1 matching 7 bases. V lost 5 bases and J lost 0; bases outside the gene matches: 3. The germline CDR1 and CDR2 sequences are GTSNPN and SVGIG (reference sequence). The CDR3 sequence is 13 residues long. The CDR3 sequence: CAWDRAMNTEAFF. The DNA for the CDR3 is TGTGCCTGGGACAGGGCCATGAACACTGAAGCTTTCTTT.

The genes are TRBV10-3 and TRBJ2-6; 10 bases align to TRBD1. The V gene's germline CDR1 is ENHRY and CDR2 SYGVKD. This CDR3 has 17 amino acids. The V segment lost 6 bases and the J segment 4 bases; nucleotides outside the gene matches: 9. Written as DNA, the CDR3 is TGTGCCATCAGGGCCGGGACAGGGGAGCCAGGGGCCAACGTCCTGACTTTC. It yields the protein CAIRAGTGEPGANVLTF.

The chain recombines TRBV2 with TRBJ1-4; unclear D gene. The germline V gene encodes CDR1 SNHLY and CDR2 FYNNEI. This CDR3 comprises 13 residues. Trimming took off 10 bases at V and 1 base at J, with 10 bases between the two ends. The CDR3 DNA reads TGTGCCAAACAACAGCAAACTAATGAAAAACTGTTTTTT. Residues: CAKQQQTNEKLFF. Supplemented by reference TRBV2 and TRBJ1-4, the full variable domain reads EPEVTQTPSHQVTQMGQEVILRCVPISNHLYFYWYRQILGQKVEFLVSFYNNEISEKSEIFDDQFSVERPDGSNFTLKIRSTKLEDSAMYFCAKQQQTNEKLFFGSGTQLSVL.

The chain recombines TRBV19 with TRBJ1-2, with 11 bases that match TRBD1. The V gene end was trimmed by 3 bases and the J gene end by 7 bases; junction bases not matched to a gene: 7. CDR1 and CDR2 (germline): LNHDA, SQIVND (reference sequence). The CDR3 is 15 amino acids. In DNA, the CDR3 is TGTGCCAGTAGTATCTTTGGACAGGGGGCCTTTGGCTACACCTTC. Its protein product is CASSIFGQGAFGYTF.